Listed below are T cell receptor beta chains from one sample, sequenced in a study of shared clonotypes between healthy human individuals. TCRdb's table, derived via immunoSEQ multiplex PCR, lists solely in-frame clones and lacks some. The table has about 2,500,000 clones, approximately 90% seen once; the top ten hold over 0.12%. The sample taken for sequencing was naive CD4+ T cells sorted from blood. Source of these receptors: a man between 18 and 35 years old in good health. CDR3s include the opening cysteine and the closing phenylalanine or tryptophan. The D gene is left open where the match is weak. Rows give clone size only sometimes, using once, few, many, or a class for an expanded clone.

>TRBD1|TRBJ2-7|15|TRBV18|.
TGTGCCAGCTCACCACCGGGACAGAGCTCCTACGAGCAGTACTTC
CASSPPGQSSYEQYF
>TRBD1|TRBJ2-5|15|TRBV5-1|.
TGCGCCAGCAGCCCCCACAGGGGCCAGCAGGCGACCCAGTACTTC
CASSPHRGQQATQYF
>TRBD1|TRBJ2-2|15|TRBV6-6|.
TGTGCCAGCAGCCCCGGGACAGTCGTAACCGGGGAGCTGTTTTTT
CASSPGTVVTGELFF
>.|TRBJ1-4|15|TRBV5-1|.
TGCGCCAGCAGCTTGTCCAGGGGTGCTAATGAAAAACTGTTTTTT
CASSLSRGANEKLFF
>.|TRBJ2-7|14|TRBV2|.
TGTGCCAGCAGTGAATTTGCGGGGTACTACGAGCAGTACTTC
CASSEFAGYYEQYF
>.|TRBJ2-2|15|TRBV6-5|once
TGTGCCAGCAGTTCCTTTACCGGGATTCCCGGGGAGCTGTTTTTT
CASSSFTGIPGELFF
>TRBD2|TRBJ2-3|14|TRBV10-2|.
TGCGCCAGCACCCCGGGGGGGCGCACAGATACGCAGTATTTT
CASTPGGRTDTQYF
>.|TRBJ1-3|16|TRBV4-1|.
TGCGCCAGCAGCCTTCAAATAAATTTCTCTGGAAACACCATATATTTT
CASSLQINFSGNTIYF
>.|TRBJ2-7|16|TRBV5-1|.
TGCGCCAGCAGCATAGGACAGTTTACTACCTCCTACGAGCAGTACTTC
CASSIGQFTTSYEQYF
>.|TRBJ1-5|15|TRBV5-4|.
TGTGCCAGCAGCTTGGGGCATAATAGCAATCAGCCCCAGCATTTT
CASSLGHNSNQPQHF
>.|TRBJ2-7|14|TRBV18|.
TGTGCCACCTCCCCTCAGACAGGTACCGACGAGCAGTACTTC
CATSPQTGTDEQYF
>.|TRBJ1-4|15|TRBV25-1|.
TGTGCCAGCAGTGAAAAATGGCACAGGGAGGGAAAACTGTTTTTT
CASSEKWHREGKLFF
>.|TRBJ1-1|15|TRBV7-2|.
TGTGCCAGCAGCTTAGGAGCTACTCTGAACACTGAAGCTTTCTTT
CASSLGATLNTEAFF
>.|TRBJ1-1|17|TRBV19|.
TGTGCCAGTATTTATAAAGTTGCACACCACCTGAACACTGAAGCTTTCTTT
CASIYKVAHHLNTEAFF
>TRBD1|TRBJ2-7|17|TRBV11-2|.
TGTGCCAGCAGCTTAGATCGCGCGACAGGGGGGTCCTACGAGCAGTACTTC
CASSLDRATGGSYEQYF
>TRBD1|TRBJ1-6|15|TRBV30|.
TGTGCCTGGAGAACAGGGGACGAGAGATGGTCACCCCTCCACTTT
CAWRTGDERWSPLHF
>.|TRBJ1-4|16|TRBV4-1|.
TGCGCCAGCAGCCCCCGAAGGAACCAGCGGGTTGAAAAACTGTTTTTT
CASSPRRNQRVEKLFF
>TRBD2|TRBJ2-7|16|TRBV9|.
TGTGCCAGCAGCCCTTCCGGGACTAGCGGGCCCTACGAGCAGTACTTC
CASSPSGTSGPYEQYF
>TRBD1|TRBJ1-2|14|TRBV29-1|.
TGCAGCGTTAGGACAGGCACCCATCCGGCGGGCTACACCTTC
CSVRTGTHPAGYTF
>.|TRBJ2-7|13|TRBV19|.
TGTGCCAGTAGTATCGTGGGCAGTGACGAGCAGTACTTC
CASSIVGSDEQYF
>.|TRBJ2-5|13|TRBV5-1|once
TGCGCCAGCAGCTTGGGTGATTCGGAGACCCAGTACTTC
CASSLGDSETQYF
>.|TRBJ2-5|14|TRBV25-1|.
TGTGCCAGCAGTGAAAGGGGGAGCCAAGAGACCCAGTACTTC
CASSERGSQETQYF
>.|TRBJ2-3|12|TRBV5-4|.
TGTGCCAGCAGCTCCAATGCAGATACGCAGTATTTT
CASSSNADTQYF